This is a list of T cell receptor beta chains from one sample in a study of shared clonotypes between healthy human individuals. The method was immunoSEQ multiplex PCR; TCRdb's version includes in-frame clones alone and lacks a portion of them. The sample has 2 million or so clones, roughly 95% seen once. The material sequenced was naive CD4+ T cells sorted from blood. The source is a man aged 18 to 29 in good health. Both conserved end residues are part of each CDR3. Rows give clone size only sometimes, using once, few, many, or a class for an expanded clone.

V gene: TRBV5-8; J gene: TRBJ2-7; clone size: -; CDR3 protein: CASGDRRLISTSYEQYF
V gene: TRBV10-3; J gene: TRBJ2-2; clone size: -; CDR3 protein: CAAQVNANTGELFF
V gene: TRBV19; J gene: TRBJ1-1; clone size: -; CDR3 protein: CASSFRTGGLTEAFF
V gene: TRBV2; J gene: TRBJ2-3; clone size: -; CDR3 protein: CASRTLMVSDTQYF
V gene: TRBV7-9; J gene: TRBJ2-1; clone size: -; CDR3 protein: CASSPGRSYNEQFF
V gene: TRBV7-9; J gene: TRBJ1-4; clone size: -; CDR3 protein: CASSLEASGYEKLFF
V gene: TRBV5-4; J gene: TRBJ1-1; clone size: -; CDR3 protein: CASSSRGLNTEAFF
V gene: TRBV7-2; J gene: TRBJ2-7; clone size: few; CDR3 protein: CASSSRGQGSGEQYF
V gene: TRBV14; J gene: TRBJ1-2; clone size: -; CDR3 protein: CASSQGWGSSPGGGYTF
V gene: TRBV5-1; J gene: TRBJ1-6; clone size: -; CDR3 protein: CASSLDRGVTPLHF
V gene: TRBV2; J gene: TRBJ2-3; clone size: -; CDR3 protein: CASIGDTQYF
V gene: TRBV18; J gene: TRBJ1-6; clone size: -; CDR3 protein: CASSPGFQSPLHF
V gene: TRBV7-8; J gene: TRBJ1-1; clone size: -; CDR3 protein: CASSSTAFGNTEAFF
V gene: TRBV9; J gene: TRBJ2-7; clone size: -; CDR3 protein: CASSLTSGSSYEQYF
V gene: TRBV11-2; J gene: TRBJ2-7; clone size: -; CDR3 protein: CASSSETSGGAYEQYF
V gene: TRBV28; J gene: TRBJ1-2; clone size: -; CDR3 protein: CLGSGGRGPGGYTF
V gene: TRBV29-1; J gene: TRBJ1-4; clone size: few; CDR3 protein: CSATVGQGVEKLFF
V gene: TRBV5-1; J gene: TRBJ2-5; clone size: -; CDR3 protein: CASSSLGEETQYF
V gene: TRBV6-1; J gene: TRBJ1-6; clone size: -; CDR3 protein: CASSADPGYNSPLHF
V gene: TRBV7-2; J gene: TRBJ1-1; clone size: -; CDR3 protein: CASSLGLGSTEAFF
V gene: TRBV5-4; J gene: TRBJ2-3; clone size: -; CDR3 protein: CASSLTAGGDDTQYF
V gene: TRBV5-4; J gene: TRBJ1-6; clone size: -; CDR3 protein: CASSLDPGPSNSPLHF
V gene: TRBV18; J gene: -; clone size: -; CDR3 protein: CASSQQTGNYEQYF
V gene: TRBV18; J gene: TRBJ2-3; clone size: -; CDR3 protein: CASSPRGSGGATDTQYF
V gene: TRBV7-2; J gene: TRBJ1-5; clone size: -; CDR3 protein: CASSFDRVHQPQHF